This T cell receptor (beta chain) originates from a study of cytomegalovirus exposure and HLA in healthy donors. In the case of this clone: Its antigen is unknown.

Looked up from germline, CDR1 is SGHRS and CDR2 is YFSETQ. The CDR3 sequence is 15 residues long. Germline trimming cut 0 bases from V and 7 bases from J; bases unmatched to any gene: 5. General study findings and limits: By HLA locus, TCR association rates varied in a later analysis, with DRB1 showing the most and HLA-C the fewest. The listing of roughly 160 TCR beta chains classed them as cytomegalovirus-associated.

60 Vbeta and 13 Jbeta primers were used in PCR. Per the study methods: Unique TCR beta chains totaled about 78 million in a later count, with roughly 10 million of them shared. The repertoire was sequenced with immunoSEQ multiplex PCR; TCRdb's copy has only in-frame clones and lacks some. From that table come the V and J calls and clone size; the DNA was used to work out D and trimming. Here the sample spans under 200,000 clones, around 77% being singletons. The chain joins TRBV5-1 to TRBJ2-7, with 12 bases matching TRBD2. Sequencing was performed on PBMCs. This TCR derives from a man aged 25 to 45 in good health and CMV-seronegative. CDR3 nucleotide sequence: TGCGCCAGCAGCTTGGGACTAGCGGGAGAAAGGGAGCAGTACTTC. Amino acid sequence: CASSLGLAGEREQYF.